The clone carrying this T cell receptor beta chain was counted between two and nine times. The data belong to a study of T cells in localized non-small cell lung cancer. Trimming took 6 bases from V and 7 from J, leaving 9 bases between them. CDR1 is SQVTM, CDR2 ANQGSEA, per germline. The CDR3 is 11 residues long. Sequenced by immunoSEQ multiplex PCR; TCRdb stores in-frame clones only, minus some. The sample includes 5,000 to 7,000 clones, around 85% seen only once; the top ten take roughly 8.6%. The source of this sequence is a woman between 35 and 70 years old with stage II lung adenocarcinoma. V is TRBV29-1 and J is TRBJ2-2; D tentatively reads TRBD1 or TRBD2 (5 bases each). The input for sequencing was PBMCs, taken before any cancer treatment. CDR3: CSVRDVGELFF. The CDR3 DNA follows: TGCAGCGTCCGGGACGTCGGGGAGCTGTTTTTT.